Sequencing of this TCR beta chain was carried out in a study of T cell changes during pregnancy in multiple sclerosis. Method: immunoSEQ multiplex PCR; TCRdb's copy keeps in-frame clones and lacks some. The sample yields about 110,000 clones, roughly nine tenths seen once. V shed 4 bases, J shed 5 bases, and the junction held 3 bases outside the gene matches. Germline V gene data show CDR1 as MNHNS and CDR2 as SASEGT. The CDR3 runs to 15 residues. This TCR was recovered from a female donor with multiple sclerosis, enrolled in a pregnancy study. The V gene is TRBV6-1, the J gene TRBJ1-5, with TRBD1 matching over 12 bases. Sequences were derived from peripheral blood, sampled in the third trimester of pregnancy. The CDR3 spells CASSVGTGGYQPQHF. The CDR3 nucleotides read TGTGCCAGCAGTGTCGGGACAGGGGGCTATCAGCCCCAGCATTTT.